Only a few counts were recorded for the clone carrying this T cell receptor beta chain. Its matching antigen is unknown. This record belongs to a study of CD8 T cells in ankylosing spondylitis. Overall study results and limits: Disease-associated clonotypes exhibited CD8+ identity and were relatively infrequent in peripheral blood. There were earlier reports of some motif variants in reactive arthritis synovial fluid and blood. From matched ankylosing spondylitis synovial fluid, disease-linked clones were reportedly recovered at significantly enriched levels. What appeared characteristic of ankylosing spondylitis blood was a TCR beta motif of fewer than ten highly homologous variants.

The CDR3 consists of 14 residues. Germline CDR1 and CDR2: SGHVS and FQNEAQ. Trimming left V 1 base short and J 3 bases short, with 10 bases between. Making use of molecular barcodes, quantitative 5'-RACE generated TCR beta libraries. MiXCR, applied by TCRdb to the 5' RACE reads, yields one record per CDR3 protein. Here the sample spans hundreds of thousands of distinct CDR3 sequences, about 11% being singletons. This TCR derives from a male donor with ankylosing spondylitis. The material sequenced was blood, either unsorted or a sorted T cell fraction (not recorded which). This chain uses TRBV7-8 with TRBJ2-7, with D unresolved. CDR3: CASSLVEVIYEQYF. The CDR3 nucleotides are TGTGCCAGCAGCTTAGTAGAGGTCATCTACGAGCAGTACTTC.